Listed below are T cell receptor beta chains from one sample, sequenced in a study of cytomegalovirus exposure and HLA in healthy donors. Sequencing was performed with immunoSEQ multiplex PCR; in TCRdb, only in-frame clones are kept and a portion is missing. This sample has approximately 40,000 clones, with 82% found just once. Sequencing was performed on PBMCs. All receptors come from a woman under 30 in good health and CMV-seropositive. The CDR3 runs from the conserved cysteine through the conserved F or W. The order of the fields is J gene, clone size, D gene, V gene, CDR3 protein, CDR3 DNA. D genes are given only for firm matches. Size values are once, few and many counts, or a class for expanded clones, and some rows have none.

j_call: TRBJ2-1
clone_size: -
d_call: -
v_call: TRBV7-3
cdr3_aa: CASSLLGGPDEQFF
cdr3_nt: TGTGCCAGCAGCCTGTTGGGGGGGCCGGATGAGCAGTTCTTC

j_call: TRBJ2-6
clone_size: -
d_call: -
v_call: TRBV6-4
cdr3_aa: CASTRTANSGANVLTF
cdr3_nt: TGTGCCAGCACCAGGACAGCGAACTCTGGGGCCAACGTCCTGACTTTC

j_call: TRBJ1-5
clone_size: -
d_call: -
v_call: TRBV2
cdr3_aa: CASMVQYSNQPQHF
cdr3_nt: TGTGCCAGCATGGTACAGTATAGCAATCAGCCCCAGCATTTT

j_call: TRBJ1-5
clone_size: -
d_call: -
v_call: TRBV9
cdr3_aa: CASSPDTGLRQPQHF
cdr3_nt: TGTGCCAGCAGCCCGGACACAGGGTTGCGTCAGCCCCAGCATTTT

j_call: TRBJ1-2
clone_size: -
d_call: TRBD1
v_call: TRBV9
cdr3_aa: CASSVSGQGAEGYTF
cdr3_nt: TGTGCCAGCAGCGTGTCTGGACAGGGGGCGGAAGGCTACACCTTC

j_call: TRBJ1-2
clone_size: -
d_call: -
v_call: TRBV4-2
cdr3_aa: CASSRQSGDYDYGYTF
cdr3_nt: TGTGCCAGCAGCCGCCAATCTGGGGACTACGACTATGGCTACACCTTC

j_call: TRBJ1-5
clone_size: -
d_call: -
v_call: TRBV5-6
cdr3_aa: CASSLGRVQPQHF
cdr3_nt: TGTGCCAGCAGCTTGGGTCGGGTGCAGCCCCAGCATTTT

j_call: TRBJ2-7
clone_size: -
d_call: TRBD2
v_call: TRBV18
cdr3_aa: CASSPKTSGKYEQYF
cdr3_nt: TGTGCCAGCTCACCAAAGACTAGCGGGAAGTACGAGCAGTACTTC

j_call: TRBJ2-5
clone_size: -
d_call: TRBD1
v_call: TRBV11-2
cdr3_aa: CASSPVGTGWETQYF
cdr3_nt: TGTGCCAGCAGCCCGGTGGGGACAGGGTGGGAGACCCAGTACTTC

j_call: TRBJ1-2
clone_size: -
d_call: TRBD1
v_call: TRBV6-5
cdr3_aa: CASSYGQGVSGYTF
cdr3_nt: TGTGCCAGCAGTTACGGACAGGGGGTGTCTGGCTACACCTTC

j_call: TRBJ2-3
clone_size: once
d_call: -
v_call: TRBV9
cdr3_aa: CASSVVSTTSTDTQYF
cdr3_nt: TGTGCCAGCAGCGTAGTTAGCACTACAAGCACAGATACGCAGTATTTT

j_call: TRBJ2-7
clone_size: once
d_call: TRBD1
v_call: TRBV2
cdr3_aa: CASSGDRGLSRYEQYF
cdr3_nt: TGTGCCAGCAGTGGGGACAGGGGGCTGTCAAGGTACGAGCAGTACTTC

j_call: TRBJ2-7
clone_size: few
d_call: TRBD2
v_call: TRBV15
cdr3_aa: CATSDYGRRDEQYF
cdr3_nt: TGTGCCACCAGCGACTACGGGAGGCGGGACGAGCAGTACTTC

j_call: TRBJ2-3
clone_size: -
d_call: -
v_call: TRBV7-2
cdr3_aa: CASSSNLASGTDTQYF
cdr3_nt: TGTGCCAGCAGCTCAAACCTAGCGTCCGGCACAGATACGCAGTATTTT

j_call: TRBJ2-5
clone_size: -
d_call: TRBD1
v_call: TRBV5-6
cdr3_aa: CASSLEPGQIETQYF
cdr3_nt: TGTGCCAGCAGCTTAGAACCGGGACAGATAGAGACCCAGTACTTC

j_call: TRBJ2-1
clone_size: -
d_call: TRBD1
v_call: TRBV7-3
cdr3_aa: CASSPGQGSYNEQFF
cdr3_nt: TGTGCCAGCAGCCCGGGACAGGGGTCCTACAATGAGCAGTTCTTC

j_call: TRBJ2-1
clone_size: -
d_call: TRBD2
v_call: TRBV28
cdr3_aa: CASSLSFGLAGPHDEQFF
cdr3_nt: TGTGCCAGCAGTCTATCCTTCGGACTAGCGGGCCCGCACGATGAGCAGTTCTTC

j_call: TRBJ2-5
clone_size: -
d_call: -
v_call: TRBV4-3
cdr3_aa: CASSQGPGAKTQYF
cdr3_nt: TGCGCCAGCAGCCAAGGCCCTGGGGCTAAGACCCAGTACTTC

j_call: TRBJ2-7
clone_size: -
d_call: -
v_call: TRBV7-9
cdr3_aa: CASSRVQGIFGYEQYF
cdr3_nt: TGTGCCAGCAGCCGAGTTCAGGGGATCTTCGGCTACGAGCAGTACTTC

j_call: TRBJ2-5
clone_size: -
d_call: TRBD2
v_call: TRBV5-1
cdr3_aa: CASSFGWRGVQETQYF
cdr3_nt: TGCGCCAGCAGTTTTGGGTGGCGGGGGGTTCAAGAGACCCAGTACTTC

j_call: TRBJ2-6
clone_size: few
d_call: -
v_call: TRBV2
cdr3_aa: CASSTDSSGANVLTF
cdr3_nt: TGTGCCAGCAGTACTGACAGCTCTGGGGCCAACGTCCTGACTTTC

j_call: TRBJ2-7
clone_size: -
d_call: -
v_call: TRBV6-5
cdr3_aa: CASRVTYSSYEQYF
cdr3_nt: TGTGCCAGCAGGGTCACCTACTCCTCCTACGAGCAGTACTTC

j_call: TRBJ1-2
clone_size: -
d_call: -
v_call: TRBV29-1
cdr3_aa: CSVLTGSFGGYTF
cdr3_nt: TGCAGCGTCCTGACAGGATCCTTTGGAGGCTACACCTTC

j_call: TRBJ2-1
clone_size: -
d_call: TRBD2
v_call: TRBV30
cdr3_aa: CAWSVRGDEQFF
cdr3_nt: TGTGCCTGGAGTGTACGGGGGGATGAGCAGTTCTTC

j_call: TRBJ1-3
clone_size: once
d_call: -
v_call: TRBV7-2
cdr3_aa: CASSLESTPGNTIYF
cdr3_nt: TGTGCCAGCAGCTTAGAGTCGACACCTGGAAACACCATATATTTT

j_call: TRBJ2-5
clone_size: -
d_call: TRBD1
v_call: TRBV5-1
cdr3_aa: CASSLVGTDQETQYF
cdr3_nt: TGCGCCAGCAGCTTGGTAGGGACAGACCAAGAGACCCAGTACTTC

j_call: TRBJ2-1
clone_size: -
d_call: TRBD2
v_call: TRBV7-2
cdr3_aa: CASSGGLPSRQFF
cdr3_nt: TGTGCCAGCAGCGGGGGACTACCTTCTAGGCAGTTCTTC

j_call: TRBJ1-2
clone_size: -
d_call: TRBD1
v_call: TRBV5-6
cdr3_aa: CASTADRGRTGYGYTF
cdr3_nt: TGTGCCAGCACCGCGGACAGGGGGCGCACGGGCTATGGCTACACCTTC

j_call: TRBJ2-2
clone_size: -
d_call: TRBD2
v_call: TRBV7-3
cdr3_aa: CASSLMTSGGAGELFF
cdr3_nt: TGTGCCAGCAGCTTAATGACTAGCGGGGGGGCCGGGGAGCTGTTTTTT

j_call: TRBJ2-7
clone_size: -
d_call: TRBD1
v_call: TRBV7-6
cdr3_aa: CASSLGQGPNYEQYF
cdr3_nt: TGTGCCAGCAGCTTAGGACAGGGCCCTAACTACGAGCAGTACTTC

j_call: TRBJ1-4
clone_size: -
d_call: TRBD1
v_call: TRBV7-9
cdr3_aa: CASSVLTGLATNEKLFF
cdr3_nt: TGTGCCAGCAGCGTACTGACAGGGCTTGCAACTAATGAAAAACTGTTTTTT

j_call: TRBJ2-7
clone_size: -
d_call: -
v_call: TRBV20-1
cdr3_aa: CSARQVYEQYF
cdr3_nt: TGCAGTGCCAGACAGGTCTACGAGCAGTACTTC

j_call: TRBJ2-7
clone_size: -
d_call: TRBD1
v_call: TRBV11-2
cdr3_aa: CASSHGNGQGRFFYEQYF
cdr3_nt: TGTGCCAGCAGCCACGGGAATGGACAGGGAAGGTTCTTCTACGAGCAGTACTTC

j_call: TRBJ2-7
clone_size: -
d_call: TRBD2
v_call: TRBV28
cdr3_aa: CASRGGLASPQYF
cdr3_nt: TGTGCCAGCAGGGGTGGACTAGCCTCGCCGCAGTACTTC

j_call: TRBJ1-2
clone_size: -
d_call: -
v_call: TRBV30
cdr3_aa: CAWSERGQFYGYTF
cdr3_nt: TGTGCCTGGAGTGAGCGAGGACAATTTTATGGCTACACCTTC

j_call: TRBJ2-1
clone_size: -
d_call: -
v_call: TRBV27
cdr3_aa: CASSPRAGEQFF
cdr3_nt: TGTGCCAGCAGTCCTAGGGCGGGTGAGCAGTTCTTC

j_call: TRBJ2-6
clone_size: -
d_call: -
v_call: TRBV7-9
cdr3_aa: CASSLIQGTGANVLTF
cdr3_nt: TGTGCCAGCAGCTTAATCCAGGGAACTGGGGCCAACGTCCTGACTTTC

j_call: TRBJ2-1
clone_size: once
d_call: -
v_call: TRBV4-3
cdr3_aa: CASSQDPPTYGSSYNEQFF
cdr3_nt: TGCGCCAGCAGCCAAGACCCACCTACATACGGGAGCTCCTACAATGAGCAGTTCTTC

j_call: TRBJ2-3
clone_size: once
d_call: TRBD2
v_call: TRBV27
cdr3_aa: CASSSYLAGGSTDTQYF
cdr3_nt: TGTGCCAGCAGTTCCTATCTAGCGGGAGGGAGCACAGATACGCAGTATTTT

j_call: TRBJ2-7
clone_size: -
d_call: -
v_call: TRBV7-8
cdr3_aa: CASSLDRVGTSRVF
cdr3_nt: TGTGCCAGCAGTCTGGACAGGGTAGGGACTAGCAGGGTTTTC

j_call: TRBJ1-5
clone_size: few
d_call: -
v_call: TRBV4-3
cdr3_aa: CASSQVLPGSNNQPQHF
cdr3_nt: TGCGCCAGCAGCCAAGTCCTGCCGGGTAGCAACAATCAGCCCCAGCATTTT

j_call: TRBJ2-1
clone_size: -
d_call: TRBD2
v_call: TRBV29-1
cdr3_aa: CSVTGEGRGGMAGQFF
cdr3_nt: TGCAGCGTGACCGGAGAGGGGCGGGGGGGGATGGCGGGGCAGTTCTTC

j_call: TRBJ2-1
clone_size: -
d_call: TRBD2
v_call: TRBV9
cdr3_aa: CASSRPLAGVDEQFF
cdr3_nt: TGTGCCAGCAGTCGTCCCCTAGCGGGAGTCGATGAGCAGTTCTTC

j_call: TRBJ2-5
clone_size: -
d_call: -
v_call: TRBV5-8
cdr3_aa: CASSLVLSIQETQYF
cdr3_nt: TGTGCCAGCAGCTTGGTATTGAGTATACAAGAGACCCAGTACTTC

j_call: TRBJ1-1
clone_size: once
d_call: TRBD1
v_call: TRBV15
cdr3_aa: CATSRDVRGREAFF
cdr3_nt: TGTGCCACCAGCAGAGATGTCAGGGGGCGAGAAGCTTTCTTT

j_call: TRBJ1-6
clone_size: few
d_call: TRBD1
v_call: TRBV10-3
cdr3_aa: CAIPTGSNSPLHF
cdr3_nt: TGTGCCATACCGACAGGGAGCAATTCACCCCTCCACTTT

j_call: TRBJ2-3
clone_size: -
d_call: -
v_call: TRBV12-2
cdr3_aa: CASRLEARGVEDTQYF
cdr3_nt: TGTGCAAGTCGCTTAGAGGCCAGGGGAGTGGAAGATACGCAGTATTTT

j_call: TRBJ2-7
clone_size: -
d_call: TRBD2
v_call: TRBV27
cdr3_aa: CASSLSRLAGDPYF
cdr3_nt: TGTGCCAGCAGTTTGTCCCGACTAGCGGGAGACCCGTACTTC

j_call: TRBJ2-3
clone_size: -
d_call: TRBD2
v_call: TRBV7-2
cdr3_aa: CASSFSGGAMVTQYF
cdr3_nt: TGTGCCAGCAGCTTCTCGGGGGGGGCCATGGTTACGCAGTATTTT

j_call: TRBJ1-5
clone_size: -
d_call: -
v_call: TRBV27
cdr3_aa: CASSFQEDQPQHF
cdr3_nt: TGTGCCAGCAGTTTTCAAGAGGATCAGCCCCAGCATTTT

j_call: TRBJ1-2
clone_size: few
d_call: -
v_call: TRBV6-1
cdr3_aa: CASDKGGYGYTF
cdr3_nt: TGTGCCAGCGATAAAGGGGGCTATGGCTACACCTTC

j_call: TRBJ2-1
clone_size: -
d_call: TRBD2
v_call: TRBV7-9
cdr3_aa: CASIQRGGNEQFF
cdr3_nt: TGTGCATCTATCCAGCGGGGGGGCAATGAGCAGTTCTTC